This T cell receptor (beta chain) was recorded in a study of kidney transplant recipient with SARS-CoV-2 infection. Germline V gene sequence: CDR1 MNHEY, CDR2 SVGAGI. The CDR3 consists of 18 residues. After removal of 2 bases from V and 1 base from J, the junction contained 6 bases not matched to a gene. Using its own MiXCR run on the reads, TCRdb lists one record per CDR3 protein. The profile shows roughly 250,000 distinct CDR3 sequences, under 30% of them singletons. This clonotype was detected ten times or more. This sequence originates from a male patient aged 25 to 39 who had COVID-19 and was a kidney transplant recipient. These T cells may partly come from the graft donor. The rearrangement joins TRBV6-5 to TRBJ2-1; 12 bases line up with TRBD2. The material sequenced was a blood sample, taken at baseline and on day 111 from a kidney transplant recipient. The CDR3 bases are TGTGCCAGCAGTTACGCCGGGACTAGCGGGTTGTCCTACAATGAGCAGTTCTTC. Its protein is CASSYAGTSGLSYNEQFF.